The 31 T cell receptor beta chains given below trace back to one sample, sequenced in a study of regulatory T cells in long-lasting Graves disease. With iRepertoire HTBI primers and Arm-PCR of CDR3 regions, TCR beta libraries were built. TCRdb re-analysed the multiplex PCR reads in MiXCR, keeping a single row per CDR3 protein. The sample includes 300,000 to 350,000 distinct CDR3 sequences, roughly 21% seen only once; the top ten take 25% to 35%. The time point was: persistent/refractory GD, antithyroid drugs over 5 years with positive TRAb. There was RNA extracted from PBMCs, and the TCR library was made from it. Sequencing was performed on peripheral blood mononuclear cells (PBMCs), taken when the disease was refractory, from a patient treated with antithyroid drugs. Source of these receptors: a female donor with Graves disease.

This clonotype has only a few counts. The chain has TRBV19 and TRBJ1-5; D is ambiguous. Trimming took off 8 bases at V and 0 bases at J, with 11 bases between the two ends. Germline CDR1 LNHDA, CDR2 SQIVND (reference sequence). The CDR3 has 14 residues. CDR3 sequence reads: CASEAANSNQPQHF. The CDR3 coding sequence is TGTGCCAGTGAGGCAGCAAATAGCAATCAGCCCCAGCATTTT. The full variable domain, completed using reference TRBV19 and TRBJ1-5, is DGGITQSPKYLFRKEGQNVTLSCEQNLNHDAMYWYRQDPGQGLRLIYYSQIVNDFQKGDIAEGYSVSREKKESFPLTVTSAQKNPTAFYLCASEAANSNQPQHFGDGTRLSIL.

This clonotype was picked up many times. The rearrangement joins TRBV7-2 to TRBJ1-2; D might be TRBD1 (5 bases). With 0 bases removed from V and 7 bases from J, the gap between germline ends came to 9 bases. This CDR3 comprises 13 residues. Germline V CDR1 and CDR2: SGHTA, FQGNSA. CDR3 bases: TGTGCCAGCAGCTTAGCGACAGTTGGTGGCTACACCTTC. Protein product: CASSLATVGGYTF.

This clonotype showed up many times. This sequence joins TRBV6-9 and TRBJ1-5; tentatively, D is TRBD1 (5 bases). CDR3 length: 14 residues. CDR1 is MNHGY and CDR2 is SVAAGI in the germline V gene. The V end was cut by 3 bases, the J end by 4 bases, with 10 bases between. CDR3 DNA sequence: TGTGCCAGCAGTTACGGCTCAGGGAATCAGCCCCAGCATTTT. Translated, it gives CASSYGSGNQPQHF.

The genes are TRBV7-8 and TRBJ1-1; D uncertain. V lost 2 bases and J lost 1, with 20 bases in between. The CDR3 runs to 18 residues. Germline V gene lookup returns CDR1 SGHVS and CDR2 FQNEAQ. CDR3 residues: CASSLNVGPCAANTEAFF. The CDR3 DNA reads as TGTGCCAGCAGCTTAAACGTAGGCCCCTGCGCCGCGAACACTGAAGCTTTCTTT.

The chain employs TRBV5-4 and TRBJ2-2; D is unclear. V shed 4 bases and J shed 3 bases, with 13 bases lying between them. The V gene's germline CDR1 is SGHNT and CDR2 YYREEE (reference sequence). There are 15 residues in the CDR3. The CDR3 DNA reads TGTGCCAGCAGCCCTCCAGCCCTTGACACCGGGGAGCTGTTTTTT. It translates to CASSPPALDTGELFF.

The sample holds a few counts of this clonotype. The V and J genes are TRBV13 and TRBJ2-3, with D perhaps given as TRBD1 or TRBD2 (6 bases each). Trimming shortened V by 6 bases and J by 4 bases, and 11 bases separated the two germline ends. The germline V gene encodes CDR1 PRHDT and CDR2 FYEKMQ (reference sequence). This CDR3 spans 13 amino acids. The CDR3 coding sequence is TGTGCCAGCAGTAGGGGGGAGGCAGATACGCAGTATTTT. Protein sequence: CASSRGEADTQYF.

This clonotype has a handful of counts. The V and J genes are TRBV20-1 and TRBJ1-5; no definite D call. The CDR3 spans 15 residues. The germline V gene has CDR1 DFQATT and CDR2 SNEGSKA (reference sequence). Between the trimmed V and J ends, which lost 2 bases and 0 bases, there was a span of 11 bases. The CDR3 nucleotides are TGCAGTGCTAGATCTGAGCCTTATAGCAATCAGCCCCAGCATTTT. Translated: CSARSEPYSNQPQHF.

This clonotype was counted at least ten times. The chain joins TRBV28 to TRBJ2-7; weak D call: TRBD2 (6 bases). This CDR3 is built from 14 residues. Germline V lookup: CDR1 MDHEN, CDR2 SYDVKM. V dropped 3 bases and J dropped 0 bases, with 9 bases sitting between them. The CDR3 here is CASSLAGTSYEQYF. DNA for the CDR3: TGTGCCAGCAGTTTGGCGGGGACCTCCTACGAGCAGTACTTC.

The V call is TRBV10-3, the J call TRBJ2-5, with 7 bases aligning to TRBD1. Germline V gives CDR1 ENHRY, CDR2 SYGVKD. The J segment lost 3 bases and the V segment lost 6 bases, leaving 7 bases of the junction unmatched. The CDR3 covers 14 residues. CDR3 sequence reads: CAIRSDREKETQYF. As DNA, the CDR3 is TGTGCCATCAGGTCTGACAGGGAAAAAGAGACCCAGTACTTC.

This clonotype appeared many times. V is TRBV5-1 and J is TRBJ1-2, with D possibly matching TRBD1 (5 bases). The CDR3 is 16 residues long. V dropped 0 bases and J dropped 4 bases, with 16 bases sitting between them. Looked up from germline, CDR1 is SGHRS and CDR2 is YFSETQ. CDR3 coding DNA: TGCGCCAGCAGCTTGGACGTTTGGGGGAGAGGCTATGGCTACACCTTC. It codes for CASSLDVWGRGYGYTF. Drawing the rest from reference TRBV5-1 and TRBJ1-2, the complete variable domain is KAGVTQTPRYLIKTRGQQVTLSCSPISGHRSVSWYQQTPGQGLQFLFEYFSETQRNKGNFPGRFSGRQFSNSRSEMNVSTLELGDSALYLCASSLDVWGRGYGYTFGSGTRLTVV.

This clonotype was picked up a small number of times. V gene TRBV10-1 combines with J gene TRBJ1-1, with 8 nucleotides matching TRBD1. Germline assignment: CDR1 WNHNN and CDR2 SYGVQD (reference sequence). The CDR3 covers 14 residues. J was trimmed by 3 bases and V by 9 bases; bases with no gene match: 9. The CDR3 bases are TGCGCCAGTTCGTACGACAGGGGTTACACTGAAGCTTTCTTT. Translating it yields CASSYDRGYTEAFF.

Many counts were recorded for this clonotype. The chain is built from TRBV2 and TRBJ2-7; 7 bases match TRBD1. The ends lost 7 bases at V and 3 bases at J; junction bases unmatched: 9. Germline V CDR1 and CDR2: SNHLY, FYNNEI. The CDR3 length is 14 residues. The CDR3 DNA is TGTGCCAGCACGTGGGGGCCAGGGGGCTACGAGCAGTACTTC. Amino acids: CASTWGPGGYEQYF. The complete variable domain, with remaining parts taken from reference TRBV2 and TRBJ2-7, reads EPEVTQTPSHQVTQMGQEVILRCVPISNHLYFYWYRQILGQKVEFLVSFYNNEISEKSEIFDDQFSVERPDGSNFTLKIRSTKLEDSAMYFCASTWGPGGYEQYFGPGTRLTVT.

This clonotype showed up just a few times. This chain uses TRBV6-1 with TRBJ1-3; D gene uncertain. Per the germline V gene, CDR1 is MNHNS and CDR2 is SASEGT. Trimming shortened V by 5 bases and J by 1 base, and 12 bases separated the two germline ends. The CDR3 sequence is 15 residues long. CDR3 nucleotides: TGTGCCAGCAGTCCCTCTGTCGGGTCTGGAAACACCATATATTTT. Its protein is CASSPSVGSGNTIYF.

This clonotype was detected many times. The V gene is TRBV7-8, the J gene TRBJ2-5; D might be TRBD1 (6 bases). V was clipped by 4 bases and J by 2 bases, with 8 bases between them. From germline, CDR1 is SGHVS and CDR2 FQNEAQ. The CDR3 length is 13 residues. CDR3 protein: CASSSDRQETQYF. The DNA of the CDR3 is TGTGCCAGCAGCTCAGACAGGCAAGAGACCCAGTACTTC. Together with reference TRBV7-8 and TRBJ2-5, the CDR3 gives the full variable domain: GAGVSQSPRYKVAKRGQDVALRCDPISGHVSLFWYQQALGQGPEFLTYFQNEAQLDKSGLPSDRFFAERPEGSVSTLKIQRTQQEDSAVYLCASSSDRQETQYFGPGTRLLVL.

The chain has TRBV7-2 and TRBJ1-2; tentatively, D is TRBD1 (5 bases). CDR3 size: 13 residues. Per the germline V gene, CDR1 is SGHTA and CDR2 is FQGNSA. Trimming cost V 1 base and J 7 bases, with 10 bases left between them. CDR3 region: CASSLVRGGGYTF. The DNA of the CDR3 is TGTGCCAGCAGCTTAGTACGGGGGGGTGGCTACACCTTC.

The chain has TRBV5-4 and TRBJ2-5, with a possible D match to TRBD2 (7 bases). The ends were cut back, 4 bases at V and 4 bases at J, with 17 bases in the middle. The CDR3 has 15 amino acids. Germline V gives CDR1 SGHNT, CDR2 YYREEE (reference sequence). CDR3 in amino acids: CASSLGGAGRETQYF. The CDR3 coding sequence is TGTGCCAGCAGCCTGGGGGGGGCAGGGAGAGAGACCCAGTACTTC.

The rearrangement joins TRBV5-8 to TRBJ1-2; TRBD1 aligns across 7 bases. Trimming at V came to 1 base and at J to 6 bases, leaving 6 bases not matched to a gene. Germline CDR1 is SGHTS and CDR2 is YDEGEE. The CDR3 covers 14 residues. The CDR3 region is CASSLTGAADGYTF. The CDR3 bases are TGTGCCAGCAGCTTGACAGGGGCTGCCGATGGCTACACCTTC. The complete variable domain, with remaining parts taken from reference TRBV5-8 and TRBJ1-2, reads EAGVTQSPTHLIKTRGQQATLRCSPISGHTSVYWYQQALGLGLQFLLWYDEGEERNRGNFPPRFSGRQFPNYSSELNVNALELEDSALYLCASSLTGAADGYTFGSGTRLTVV.

The sample holds many counts of this clonotype. J is TRBJ2-5 and V is TRBV7-2; D possibly corresponds to TRBD2 (5 bases). The length of the CDR3 is 16 residues. Germline V gene sequence: CDR1 SGHTA, CDR2 FQGNSA. V lost 6 bases and J 7 bases, leaving 24 bases between the germline ends. CDR3 DNA sequence: TGTGCCAGCAGACCGAACGGGATTGGGCTCTCGGGGACCCAGTACTTC. Translation: CASRPNGIGLSGTQYF.

In its sample, this clonotype was seen many times. CDR3 amino acids: CASSYRQASYGYTF. In DNA, the CDR3 is TGTGCCAGCAGCTACCGACAGGCTTCCTATGGCTACACCTTC. The rearrangement joins TRBV7-8 to TRBJ1-2; perhaps TRBD1 as D (6 bases). This CDR3 comprises 14 residues. The V end lost 4 bases, the J end lost 4 bases, and 13 bases lay between the germline ends. Germline CDR1 SGHVS, CDR2 FQNEAQ.

There are many counts of this clonotype. CDR3 DNA sequence: TGTGCCAGCAGTACGGTAGATGAGCAGTTCTTC. Its protein product is CASSTVDEQFF. The chain links TRBV2 to TRBJ2-1, with D hard to call. CDR3 length equals 11 residues. CDR1 SNHLY and CDR2 FYNNEI come from the germline V gene. Trimming removed 5 bases at V and 8 bases at J, with 7 bases between. The variable domain in full, completed from reference TRBV2 and TRBJ2-1, reads EPEVTQTPSHQVTQMGQEVILRCVPISNHLYFYWYRQILGQKVEFLVSFYNNEISEKSEIFDDQFSVERPDGSNFTLKIRSTKLEDSAMYFCASSTVDEQFFGPGTRLTVL.

This clonotype was seen only once. This could be a read error, since a much larger clone is one nucleotide away. This rearrangement joins TRBV7-2 to TRBJ1-4, with 11 bases identical to TRBD1. CDR3 length: 15 residues. Germline V gene sequence: CDR1 SGHTA, CDR2 FQGNSA. V lost 0 bases and J lost 7; bases outside the gene matches: 1. The CDR3, as DNA: TGTACCAGCAGCTTAGCGGGACAGGGGGGTGAAAAACTGTTTTTT. Encoded protein: CTSSLAGQGGEKLFF. Drawing the rest from reference TRBV7-2 and TRBJ1-4, the complete variable domain is GAGVSQSPSNKVTEKGKDVELRCDPISGHTALYWYRQSLGQGLEFLIYFQGNSAPDKSGLPSDRFSAERTGGSVSTLTIQRTQQEDSAVYLCTSSLAGQGGEKLFFGSGTQLSVL.

As to this clonotype: Given a much more abundant clone one base away, this may be a read error. The J gene is TRBJ2-2, the V gene TRBV27; tentative D call: TRBD2 (5 bases). This CDR3 has 17 amino acids. The germline V gene has CDR1 MNHEY and CDR2 SMNVEV (reference sequence). Written as DNA, the CDR3 is TGTCCCAGCAGTCTTCGGACTTACGGGGCGAACACCGGGGAGCTGTTTTTT. Translation gives CPSSLRTYGANTGELFF.

In the case of this clonotype: A much larger clone is a single base away; this may be a read error. The conserved closing phenylalanine or tryptophan is absent in this CDR3, likely reflecting a read error. V gene TRBV6-2 or TRBV6-3 combines with J gene TRBJ2-5, with D unclear. This CDR3 is 11 amino acids long. Trimming shortened V by 8 bases and J by 1 base, and 5 bases separated the two germline ends. Germline loops: CDR1 MNHEY, CDR2 SVGEGT. The CDR3 loop reads CASALQETQYL. The CDR3 DNA reads TGTGCCAGCGCCCTCCAAGAGACCCAGTACCTC.

The J gene is TRBJ1-6, the V gene TRBV7-9, with D tentatively TRBD1 (6 bases). Germline V gene sequence: CDR1 SEHNR, CDR2 FQNEAQ (reference sequence). V was shortened by 2 bases and J by 9 bases, with 11 bases between the two germline ends. This CDR3 is built from 14 residues. The CDR3 region is CASSLPQGISPLHF. The CDR3 bases are TGTGCCAGCAGCTTACCCCAGGGGATTTCACCCCTCCACTTT.

This clonotype was counted only a few times. A much bigger clone sits one base away, suggesting this may be a read error. This chain uses TRBV11-2 with TRBJ2-5, with D perhaps being TRBD1 or TRBD2 (5 bases each). Trimming removed 5 bases at V and 6 bases at J, with 7 bases between. From germline, CDR1 is SGHAT and CDR2 FQNNGV. The CDR3 is 11 residues long. Here the CDR3 reads CASSRGQTQYF. The DNA of the CDR3 is TGTGCCAGCAGCCGGGGACAGACCCAGTACTTC. Together with reference TRBV11-2 and TRBJ2-5, the CDR3 gives the full variable domain: EAGVAQSPRYKIIEKRQSVAFWCNPISGHATLYWYQQILGQGPKLLIQFQNNGVVDDSQLPKDRFSAERLKGVDSTLKIQPAKLEDSAVYLCASSRGQTQYFGPGTRLLVL.

Many counts were recorded for this clonotype. The V call is TRBV28, the J call TRBJ1-1, with 11 bases matching TRBD1. This CDR3 is built from 11 residues. V dropped 5 bases and J dropped 10; count of bases not matched to a gene: 0. The germline CDR1 and CDR2 sequences are MDHEN and SYDVKM. The chain's CDR3 is CASSGTGGAFF. Written as DNA, the CDR3 is TGTGCCAGCAGTGGGACAGGGGGAGCTTTCTTT.

This clonotype was picked up many times. V gene TRBV11-2 combines with J gene TRBJ2-5; unclear D gene. Germline V lookup: CDR1 SGHAT, CDR2 FQNNGV. The V end lost 6 bases, the J end lost 1 base, and 9 bases lay between the germline ends. CDR3 size: 13 residues. The DNA of the CDR3 is TGTGCCAGCAGTCGGAATATCCAAGAGACCCAGTACTTC. It yields the protein CASSRNIQETQYF.

This clonotype occurred once. A much larger clone is a single base away; this may be a read error. This sequence joins TRBV11-2 and TRBJ1-2, with D maybe TRBD1 (5 bases). Germline CDR1 reads SGHAT; CDR2 reads FQNNGV. The CDR3 length is 15 residues. V shed 5 bases and J shed 0 bases, with 13 bases lying between them. CDR3 coding DNA: TGTGCCAGCAGCGAAGACGGGGGGACTAACTATGGCTACACCTTC. It codes for CASSEDGGTNYGYTF.

The J gene is TRBJ2-5, the V gene TRBV7-2; 9 nucleotides align to TRBD2. Germline V gene sequence: CDR1 SGHTA, CDR2 FQGNSA. The V segment lost 1 base and the J segment 5 bases; nucleotides outside the gene matches: 8. The CDR3 contains 16 residues. The CDR3 protein is CASSLVRGGARETQYF. DNA for the CDR3: TGTGCCAGCAGCTTAGTCCGCGGGGGGGCGAGGGAGACCCAGTACTTC.

This chain joins TRBV7-9 and TRBJ1-1, with D possibly being TRBD1 (5 bases). There are 15 residues in the CDR3. The ends were cut back, 1 base at V and 10 bases at J, with 19 bases in the middle. CDR1 and CDR2 from the germline V gene are SEHNR and FQNEAQ (reference sequence). The CDR3 protein is CASSLVWGSGSGAFF. The CDR3 nucleotides are TGTGCCAGCAGCTTAGTATGGGGGTCGGGGTCAGGAGCTTTCTTT.

This clonotype was observed once. Just one base apart from a much larger clone, this may be a read error. V usage is TRBV15 and J usage is TRBJ1-1; D is unclear. Per germline, CDR1 LNHNV and CDR2 YYDKDF (reference sequence). This CDR3 comprises 15 residues. The CDR3 loop is CATGRPQVQNTEAFF. The CDR3 bases are TGTGCCACCGGCAGACCCCAGGTACAGAACACTGAAGCTTTCTTT.